This T cell receptor (beta chain) is drawn from a study of identical twins. This clonotype has only a few counts. The V and J ends lost 7 bases and 2 bases respectively, with 17 bases between them. The CDR3 totals 15 residues. One entry per CDR3 protein results from TCRdb running MiXCR on the 5' RACE reads. The table shows 570,000 or so distinct CDR3 sequences, with 9.6% occurring only once. These data are also associated with another study on yellow fever vaccine responses in identical twins.

What was sequenced was PBMCs. This sequence joins TRBV12-3 or TRBV12-4 and TRBJ2-5; perhaps TRBD2 as D (6 bases). The source is a woman under 30 in good health. CDR3 sequence reads: CASTLGNSGQETQYF. The CDR3 coding sequence is TGTGCCAGCACTTTGGGGAATAGCGGACAAGAGACCCAGTACTTC.